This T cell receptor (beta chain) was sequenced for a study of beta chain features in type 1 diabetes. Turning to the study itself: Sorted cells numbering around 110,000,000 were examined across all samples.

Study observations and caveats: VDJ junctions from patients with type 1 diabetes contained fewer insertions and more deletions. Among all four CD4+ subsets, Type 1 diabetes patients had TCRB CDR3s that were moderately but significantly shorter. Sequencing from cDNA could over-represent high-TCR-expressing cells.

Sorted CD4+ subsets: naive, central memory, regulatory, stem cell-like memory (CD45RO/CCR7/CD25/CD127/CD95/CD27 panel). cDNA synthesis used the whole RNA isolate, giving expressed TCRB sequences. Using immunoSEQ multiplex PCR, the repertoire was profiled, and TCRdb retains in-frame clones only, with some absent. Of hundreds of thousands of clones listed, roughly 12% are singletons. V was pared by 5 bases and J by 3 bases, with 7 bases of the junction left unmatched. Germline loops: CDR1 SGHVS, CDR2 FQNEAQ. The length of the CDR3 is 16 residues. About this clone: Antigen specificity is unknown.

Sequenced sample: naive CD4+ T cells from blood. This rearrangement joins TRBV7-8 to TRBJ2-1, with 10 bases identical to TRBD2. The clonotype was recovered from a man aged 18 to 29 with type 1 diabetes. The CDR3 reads CASSLFLAGDYNEQFF. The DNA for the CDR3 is TGTGCCAGCAGCCTTTTCCTAGCGGGGGACTACAATGAGCAGTTCTTC.